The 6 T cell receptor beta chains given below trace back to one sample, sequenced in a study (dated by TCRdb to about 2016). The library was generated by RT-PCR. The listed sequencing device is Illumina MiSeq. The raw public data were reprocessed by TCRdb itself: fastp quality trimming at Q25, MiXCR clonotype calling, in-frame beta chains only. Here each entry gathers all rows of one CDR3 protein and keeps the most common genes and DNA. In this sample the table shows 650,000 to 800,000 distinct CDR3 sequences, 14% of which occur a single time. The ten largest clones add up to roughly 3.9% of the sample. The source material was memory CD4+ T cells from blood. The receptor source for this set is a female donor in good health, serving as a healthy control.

The CDR3 here is CAWSAQTNYGYTF. CDR3 in DNA: TGTGCCTGGAGTGCCCAGACTAACTATGGCTACACCTTC. This chain uses TRBV30 with TRBJ1-2, with D unresolved. V was pared by 1 base and J by 0 bases, with 6 bases between. The CDR3 is made up of 13 amino acids. Germline V gene lookup returns CDR1 GTSNPN and CDR2 SVGIG (reference sequence).

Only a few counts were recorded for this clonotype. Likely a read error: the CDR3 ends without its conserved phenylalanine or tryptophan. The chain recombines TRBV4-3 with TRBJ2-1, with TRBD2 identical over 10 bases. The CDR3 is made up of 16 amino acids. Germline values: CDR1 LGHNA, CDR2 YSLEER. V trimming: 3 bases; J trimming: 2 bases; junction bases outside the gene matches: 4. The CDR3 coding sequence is TGCGCCAGCAGCCAGTTAGCGGGAGGCCCCTACAATGAGCAGTTCCTC. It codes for CASSQLAGGPYNEQFL.

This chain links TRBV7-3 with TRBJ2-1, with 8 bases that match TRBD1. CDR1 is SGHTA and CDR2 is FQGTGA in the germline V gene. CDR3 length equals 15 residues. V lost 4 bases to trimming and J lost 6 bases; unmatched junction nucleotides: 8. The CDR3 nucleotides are TGTGCCAGCAGCTCAGGGACAGGTCCCTTCAATGAGCAGTTCTTC. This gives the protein CASSSGTGPFNEQFF.

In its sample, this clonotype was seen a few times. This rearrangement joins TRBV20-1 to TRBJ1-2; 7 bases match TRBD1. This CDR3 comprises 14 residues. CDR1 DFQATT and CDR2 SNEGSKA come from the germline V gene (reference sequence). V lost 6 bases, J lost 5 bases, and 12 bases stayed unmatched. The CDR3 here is CSATTGIVIYGYTF. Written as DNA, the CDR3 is TGCAGTGCAACGACAGGGATAGTTATTTATGGCTACACCTTC.

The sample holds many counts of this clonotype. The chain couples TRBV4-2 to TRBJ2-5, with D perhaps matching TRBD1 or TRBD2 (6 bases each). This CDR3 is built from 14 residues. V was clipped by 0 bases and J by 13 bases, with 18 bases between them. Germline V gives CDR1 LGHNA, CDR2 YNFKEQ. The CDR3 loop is CASSQEMGGPRRYF. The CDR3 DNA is TGTGCCAGCAGCCAAGAGATGGGGGGCCCCAGGCGGTACTTC.

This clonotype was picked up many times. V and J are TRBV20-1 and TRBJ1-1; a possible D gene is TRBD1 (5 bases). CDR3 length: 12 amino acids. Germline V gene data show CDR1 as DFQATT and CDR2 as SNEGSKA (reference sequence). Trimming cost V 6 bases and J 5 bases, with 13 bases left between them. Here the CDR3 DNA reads TGCAGTGCAGTGCGGGGGGGGACTGAAGCTTTCTTT. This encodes CSAVRGGTEAFF.